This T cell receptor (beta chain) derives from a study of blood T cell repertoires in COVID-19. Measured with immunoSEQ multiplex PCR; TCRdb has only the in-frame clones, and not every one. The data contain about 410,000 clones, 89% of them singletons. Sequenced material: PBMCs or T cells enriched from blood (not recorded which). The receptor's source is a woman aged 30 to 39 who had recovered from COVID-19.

Here the CDR3 reads CATIGGQGLDTQYF. For the CDR3, the DNA is TGTGCCACCATCGGGGGACAGGGCTTGGATACGCAGTATTTT. The chain combines TRBV15 with TRBJ2-3, with 9 bases matching TRBD1. Germline CDR1 and CDR2: LNHNV and YYDKDF (reference sequence). The CDR3 length is 14 residues. With V trimmed by 7 bases and J by 6 bases, 8 bases remained unmatched.